This T cell receptor beta chain was retrieved from a study of T-cell reconstitution after alpha-beta-depleted transplantation in children. Study-wide findings and caveats: Certain patients had high TCRbeta diversity at day 60, and it came from recipient T cells and thymic progenitors that survived. Reports say that about two months after transplant, the alpha-beta T cells came out of several hundred graft clones that had expanded. T-cell counts and diversity were attributed mostly to newly produced T cells one year after transplant.

Germline loops: CDR1 PRHDT, CDR2 FYEKMQ (reference sequence). V dropped 4 bases and J dropped 5 bases, with 18 bases sitting between them. The CDR3 sequence is 15 residues long. Notes on this clonotype: Its antigen is currently unknown.

Researchers prepared the TCRbeta library using unique molecular identifiers, the study reports. TCRdb analysed the PCR reads with MiXCR anew, one entry per CDR3 protein. Among approximately 130,000 distinct CDR3 sequences listed, roughly 10% were seen once. The clonotype was recovered from a girl under two years old who had a stem cell transplant for combined immunodeficiency, so the T cells may come from the graft donor. This chain links TRBV13 with TRBJ2-7; TRBD1 is a possible D gene (6 bases). Source: PBMCs, mostly from graft donor cells, taken 180 days after TCRalphabeta/CD19-depleted stem cell transplant. The CDR3 DNA reads TGTGCCAGCAGCTCGTCCGGCAGGGGTAGGGACGAGCAGTACTTC. Translated, it gives CASSSSGRGRDEQYF.